This TCR beta chain is from a study of identical twins. Note on this clonotype: Antigen: not known.

TCRdb redid the calling of the 5' RACE reads with MiXCR, one entry per CDR3 protein. The repertoire holds around 1.7 million distinct CDR3 sequences, about 30% seen once, with about 0.3% in the top ten. Regarding the study as a whole: The study based its conclusions on cross-sectional statistical analysis and did not follow the same donors. Abundant beta clonotypes from cord blood bore fewer insertions; memory repertoires lacked this pattern.

This CDR3 comprises 16 residues. The V gene's germline CDR1 is SGHTA and CDR2 FQGNSA. V gave up 2 bases and J gave up 1 base, with 14 bases separating them. The sequence derives from a newborn girl in good health. The sequenced sample consisted of cord blood. The chain is built from TRBV7-2 and TRBJ2-5, with D tentatively TRBD1 (5 bases). CDR3 DNA: TGTGCCAGCAGCTTATGGGGCTTCGGCTTCCAAGAGACCCAGTACTTC. Amino acids: CASSLWGFGFQETQYF.